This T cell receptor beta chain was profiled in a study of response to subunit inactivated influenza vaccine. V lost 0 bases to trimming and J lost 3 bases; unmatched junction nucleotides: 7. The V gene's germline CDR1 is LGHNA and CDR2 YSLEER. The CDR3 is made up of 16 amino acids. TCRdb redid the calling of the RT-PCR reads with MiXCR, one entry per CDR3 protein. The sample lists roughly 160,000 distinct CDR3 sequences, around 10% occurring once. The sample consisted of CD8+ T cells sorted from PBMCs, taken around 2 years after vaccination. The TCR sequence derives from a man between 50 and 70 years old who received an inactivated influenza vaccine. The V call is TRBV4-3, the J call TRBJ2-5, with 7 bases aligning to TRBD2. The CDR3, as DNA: TGCGCCAGCAGCCAAGACTGGGCTAGCGGAAAAGAGACCCAGTACTTC. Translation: CASSQDWASGKETQYF.